Below are 10 T cell receptor beta chains sequenced from a single sample in a study of human T cells and chemical hapten exposure. As to time point: pre-sensitization, week 0. Treatment denoted: therapeutic diphenylcyclopropenone sensitization with weekly scalp DPC. Unfractionated whole blood yielded the extracted total RNA. Each CDR3 protein gets one entry after TCRdb re-called the RACE reads with MiXCR. Of over 50,000 distinct CDR3 sequences listed, about 9.6% are singletons. The sequenced sample was whole blood, obtained in connection with sensitization to the hapten diphenylcyclopropenone (DPC). Receptors were obtained from a woman younger than 45 with alopecia areata. Some clones in this sample may be carry-over from other donors' samples.

The sample holds many counts of this clonotype. The rearrangement uses TRBV28 and TRBJ1-2; D not resolved. Germline V gene data show CDR1 as MDHEN and CDR2 as SYDVKM. The V end was cut by 11 bases, the J end by 6 bases, with 16 bases between. This CDR3 region has 12 residues. CDR3 in DNA: TGTGCCTTGAGAACGGGAATTCATGGCTACACCTTC. Protein product: CALRTGIHGYTF.

This clonotype was counted a few times. The V call is TRBV12-3 or TRBV12-4, the J call TRBJ2-5, with 8 bases identical to TRBD2. CDR3 length: 15 residues. Trimming cost V 3 bases and J 3 bases; bases outside gene matches: 6. CDR3 sequence (DNA): TGTGCCAGCAGTTTGCGCGGGGGGCCCGAAGAGACCCAGTACTTC. Its protein is CASSLRGGPEETQYF.

This clonotype has ten or more counts. This chain joins TRBV7-9 and TRBJ2-3, with D uncertain. Per germline, CDR1 SEHNR and CDR2 FQNEAQ (reference sequence). The CDR3 loop spans 15 amino acids. Trimming stripped 6 bases from V and 1 base from J, with 14 bases between. CDR3 amino acids: CASRGPFLGTDTQYF. CDR3 in DNA: TGTGCCAGCAGGGGTCCCTTCCTCGGCACAGATACGCAGTATTTT.

The rearrangement uses TRBV13 and TRBJ2-2; TRBD2 aligns across 15 bases. The CDR3 length is 18 residues. Trimming at V came to 4 bases and at J to 0 bases, leaving 3 bases not matched to a gene. Germline assignment: CDR1 PRHDT and CDR2 FYEKMQ (reference sequence). The CDR3 loop is CASSWWTSGGANTGELFF. The CDR3 DNA reads as TGTGCCAGCAGCTGGTGGACTAGCGGGGGGGCGAACACCGGGGAGCTGTTTTTT. Variable domain in full (rest from reference TRBV13 and TRBJ2-2): AAGVIQSPRHLIKEKRETATLKCYPIPRHDTVYWYQQGPGQDPQFLISFYEKMQSDKGSIPDRFSAQQFSDYHSELNMSSLELGDSALYFCASSWWTSGGANTGELFFGEGSRLTVL.

The chain recombines TRBV7-8 with TRBJ2-6; D remains unclear. With 3 bases removed from V and 0 bases from J, the gap between germline ends came to 30 bases. This CDR3 contains 23 residues. Germline CDR1 is SGHVS and CDR2 is FQNEAQ. The CDR3 region is CASSFRTMVVRPGVSSGANVLTF. The CDR3 DNA reads TGTGCCAGCAGCTTCAGGACGATGGTCGTGAGACCAGGAGTAAGCTCTGGGGCCAACGTCCTGACTTTC.

In this sample, this clonotype turned up many times. The chain has TRBV7-2 and TRBJ2-3; D unresolved. Germline V gene sequence: CDR1 SGHTA, CDR2 FQGNSA. The CDR3 consists of 15 residues. Trimming left V 7 bases short and J 4 bases short, with 18 bases between. CDR3: CASNYLNPRADTQYF. The CDR3 DNA follows: TGTGCCAGCAACTACTTAAATCCTAGGGCAGATACGCAGTATTTT.

The chain couples TRBV7-2 to TRBJ1-2, with D unclear. Trimming pared 3 bases from V and 2 bases from J, leaving 7 bases between. Per germline, CDR1 SGHTA and CDR2 FQGNSA. CDR3 length: 13 residues. The CDR3 DNA sequence: TGTGCCAGCAGCTTTACAGCGAACTATGGCTACACCTTC. It is translated as CASSFTANYGYTF.

The V and J genes are TRBV12-3 or TRBV12-4 and TRBJ2-3; 8 bases are a match to TRBD2. The CDR3 is 15 residues long. The V segment lost 6 bases and the J segment 1 base; nucleotides outside the gene matches: 6. In DNA form, the CDR3 reads TGTGCCAGCAGCCCCCGGGGGGGCGGCACAGATACGCAGTATTTT. This codes for CASSPRGGGTDTQYF.

This clonotype occurred a few times. J is TRBJ2-2 and V is TRBV7-6, with 9 bases identical to TRBD1. CDR1 and CDR2 (germline): SGHVS, FNYEAQ. The CDR3 extends over 17 amino acids. Germline trimming cut 3 bases from V and 4 bases from J; bases unmatched to any gene: 9. CDR3 sequence: CASSFSPGDRVTGELFF. In nucleotides, the CDR3 is TGTGCCAGCAGCTTTTCCCCAGGGGACAGGGTCACCGGGGAGCTGTTTTTT.

In this sample, this clonotype turned up a few times. The chain recombines TRBV30 with TRBJ2-7, with D tentatively TRBD2 (5 bases). Germline lookup yields CDR1 GTSNPN and CDR2 SVGIG (reference sequence). The CDR3 has 11 residues. V lost 2 bases to trimming and J lost 7 bases, with 9 bases between them. DNA of the CDR3: TGTGCCTGGAGTACGGGGATAGAGCAGTACTTC. It yields the protein CAWSTGIEQYF. The whole variable domain, remainder taken from reference TRBV30 and TRBJ2-7, is SQTIHQWPATLVQPVGSPLSLECTVEGTSNPNLYWYRQAAGRGLQLLFYSVGIGQISSEVPQNLSASRPQDRQFILSSKKLLLSDSGFYLCAWSTGIEQYFGPGTRLTVT.